The 19 T cell receptor beta chains given below trace back to one sample, sequenced in a study of shared clonotypes between healthy human individuals. TCRdb's copy holds only in-frame clones and misses some; the assay was immunoSEQ multiplex PCR. The sample shows about 1.5 million clones, 98% of them seen only once. Sequenced: naive CD4+ T cells sorted from blood. This sample's subset: CD45RA+ positively selected. Receptors originate from a man in his thirties or forties in good health.

V gene TRBV29-1 combines with J gene TRBJ1-4, with D tentatively TRBD1 (5 bases). Trimming stripped 5 bases from V and 6 bases from J, with 10 bases between. The CDR3 contains 12 residues. Germline lookup yields CDR1 SQVTM and CDR2 ANQGSEA. CDR3 in DNA: TGCAGCGTTTCACGGGGCGATGAAAAACTGTTTTTT. It codes for CSVSRGDEKLFF.

The J gene is TRBJ2-2, the V gene TRBV7-8, with 12 bases that match TRBD2. The CDR3 consists of 15 residues. CDR1 is SGHVS, CDR2 FQNEAQ, per germline. Losses at the gene ends were 5 bases for V and 6 bases for J; bases not matched to a gene: 4. The DNA for the CDR3 is TGTGCCAGCAGCGAGCTAGCGGGAGGGCCCGGGGAGCTGTTTTTT. It encodes CASSELAGGPGELFF.

The chain couples TRBV2 to TRBJ1-1; TRBD1 agrees at 7 bases. CDR1 and CDR2 from the germline V gene are SNHLY and FYNNEI. The CDR3 contains 14 residues. V gave up 5 bases and J gave up 6 bases; unmatched junction bases: 9. The CDR3 sequence: CASSYRVGGPEAFF. CDR3 DNA: TGTGCCAGCAGTTACAGGGTAGGGGGCCCTGAAGCTTTCTTT.

V usage is TRBV18 and J usage is TRBJ1-2; 8 bases are a match to TRBD1. The CDR3 loop spans 14 amino acids. CDR1 KGHSH and CDR2 LQKENI come from the germline V gene. The trim removed 1 base at V and 7 bases at J, leaving 5 bases unmatched. The CDR3 DNA is TGTGCCAGCTCACCACAAACAGGGGGTACTGGCTACACCTTC. Protein product: CASSPQTGGTGYTF.

This chain joins TRBV7-8 and TRBJ2-7, with 9 positions matching TRBD2. Germline V gene data show CDR1 as SGHVS and CDR2 as FQNEAQ. This CDR3 is built from 14 residues. Germline trimming cut 2 bases from V and 6 bases from J; bases unmatched to any gene: 5. The CDR3 loop reads CASSLPPAGGEQYF. CDR3 sequence (DNA): TGTGCCAGCAGCTTACCCCCAGCGGGAGGCGAGCAGTACTTC.

The chain has TRBV6-5 and TRBJ2-6, with no clear D. Trimming cost V 10 bases and J 0 bases, with 10 bases left between them. This CDR3 contains 14 residues. CDR1 MNHEY and CDR2 SVGAGI come from the germline V gene. The CDR3 loop reads CATRKSSGANVLTF. The CDR3 DNA is TGTGCCACCAGAAAAAGCTCTGGGGCCAACGTCCTGACTTTC.

The chain has TRBV9 and TRBJ2-3; either TRBD1 or TRBD2 may fit D (6 bases each). This CDR3 is built from 21 residues. With 2 bases removed from V and 7 bases from J, the gap between germline ends came to 35 bases. Per the germline V gene, CDR1 is SGDLS and CDR2 is YYNGEE. DNA of the CDR3: TGTGCCAGCAGCGTTACTTTACGGGGGCCCGAGGCACAAAAAATCGGGAATACGCAGTATTTT. Encoded protein: CASSVTLRGPEAQKIGNTQYF.

V usage is TRBV2 and J usage is TRBJ2-5, with 11 bases fitting TRBD2. V lost 6 bases to trimming and J lost 4 bases; unmatched junction nucleotides: 4. Looked up from germline, CDR1 is SNHLY and CDR2 is FYNNEI. CDR3 length: 14 amino acids. The CDR3 region is CASSIGLAGETQYF. The CDR3 region has the DNA TGTGCCAGCAGCATCGGACTAGCGGGAGAGACCCAGTACTTC. Drawing the rest from reference TRBV2 and TRBJ2-5, the complete variable domain is EPEVTQTPSHQVTQMGQEVILRCVPISNHLYFYWYRQILGQKVEFLVSFYNNEISEKSEIFDDQFSVERPDGSNFTLKIRSTKLEDSAMYFCASSIGLAGETQYFGPGTRLLVL.

The chain combines TRBV9 with TRBJ1-5; D remains ambiguous. The CDR3 spans 15 residues. The germline V and J ends were trimmed by 3 bases and 1 base, with 11 bases remaining between them. CDR1 and CDR2 (germline): SGDLS, YYNGEE. The CDR3 DNA sequence: TGTGCCAGCAGCGAAGGACCGGTAAGCAATCAGCCCCAGCATTTT. It yields the protein CASSEGPVSNQPQHF.

The V gene is TRBV19, the J gene TRBJ2-2; a possible D gene is TRBD2 (6 bases). CDR3 size: 16 residues. V gave up 5 bases and J gave up 2 bases, with 15 bases separating them. CDR1 is LNHDA, CDR2 SQIVND, per germline (reference sequence). Here the CDR3 DNA reads TGTGCCAGTAGTCCTCTAGGAGGGCTTAACACCGGGGAGCTGTTTTTT. It specifies CASSPLGGLNTGELFF.

The chain is built from TRBV14 and TRBJ2-7, with TRBD1 identical over 7 bases. This CDR3 comprises 15 residues. The ends lost 2 bases at V and 3 bases at J; junction bases unmatched: 7. Germline CDR1 SGHDN, CDR2 FVKESK. CDR3 amino acids: CASSQNPGQIYEQYF. The CDR3 region has the DNA TGTGCCAGCAGCCAAAACCCGGGACAGATCTACGAGCAGTACTTC.

This clone was detected only a few times. The chain recombines TRBV19 with TRBJ2-7, with no clear D. Trimming removed 10 bases at V and 0 bases at J, with 10 bases between. The CDR3 consists of 12 residues. The germline V gene encodes CDR1 LNHDA and CDR2 SQIVND (reference sequence). CDR3 sequence (DNA): TGTGCCACCACCGACCACTCCTACGAGCAGTACTTC. As protein: CATTDHSYEQYF.

The V gene is TRBV6-1, the J gene TRBJ1-2, with a possible D match to TRBD1 (5 bases). CDR3 length: 17 residues. Per germline, CDR1 MNHNS and CDR2 SASEGT. Trimming removed 1 base from V and 8 bases from J, with 23 bases in between. The CDR3 coding sequence is TGTGCCAGCAGTGAAGGAGGGCTTAAGGGGAAAGTTCTAGGCTACACCTTC. This codes for CASSEGGLKGKVLGYTF.

The V and J genes are TRBV6-1 and TRBJ2-1, with 8 bases fitting TRBD2. The V gene end was trimmed by 7 bases and the J gene end by 8 bases; junction bases not matched to a gene: 7. Germline lookup yields CDR1 MNHNS and CDR2 SASEGT. CDR3 length: 13 residues. The CDR3 region has the DNA TGTGCCAGCAATAGACTAGCGCTCCATGAGCAGTTCTTC. Translated, it gives CASNRLALHEQFF.

V gene TRBV5-4 combines with J gene TRBJ2-7, with 9 bases lining up with TRBD1. V gave up 3 bases and J gave up 2 bases; unmatched junction bases: 3. There are 14 residues in the CDR3. Germline V gives CDR1 SGHNT, CDR2 YYREEE (reference sequence). CDR3 sequence: CASSSDRGAYEQYF. As DNA, the CDR3 is TGTGCCAGCAGCTCGGACAGGGGAGCCTACGAGCAGTACTTC.

The genes are TRBV28 and TRBJ2-7; TRBD1 matches 8 bases. The CDR3 extends over 15 amino acids. V was clipped by 2 bases and J by 4 bases; unmatched bases: 7. From germline, CDR1 is MDHEN and CDR2 SYDVKM. CDR3 residues: CASSLVTGQEYEQYF. The CDR3 coding sequence is TGTGCCAGCAGTTTAGTTACGGGACAGGAATACGAGCAGTACTTC.

This clone showed up just once. The chain employs TRBV7-2 and TRBJ1-3; D gene unclear. Germline assignment: CDR1 SGHTA and CDR2 FQGNSA. V lost 5 bases, J lost 2 bases, and 7 bases lay in between. The CDR3 loop spans 13 amino acids. CDR3 region: CASSLIPGNTIYF. DNA for the CDR3: TGTGCCAGCAGCCTGATACCTGGAAACACCATATATTTT.

V is TRBV7-9 and J is TRBJ2-3; 8 nucleotides line up with TRBD2. Germline CDR1 SEHNR, CDR2 FQNEAQ (reference sequence). V was pared by 0 bases and J by 2 bases, with 7 bases of the junction left unmatched. The CDR3 consists of 17 residues. The CDR3 is CASSLAALAGHTDTQYF. The DNA for the CDR3 is TGTGCCAGCAGCTTAGCCGCCCTAGCGGGCCACACAGATACGCAGTATTTT.

The chain has TRBV27 and TRBJ2-2; 13 bases fit TRBD2. Germline assignment: CDR1 MNHEY and CDR2 SMNVEV (reference sequence). The CDR3 has 19 residues. With 3 bases clipped from V and 4 bases from J, the junction kept 11 bases outside the gene matches. CDR3 coding DNA: TGTGCCAGCAGTTTTTATTCCGGACTAGCGGGAGACATCACCGGGGAGCTGTTTTTT. This gives the protein CASSFYSGLAGDITGELFF.